This T cell receptor (beta chain) was retrieved from a study of technical replicates of blood from several donors. Comments on this clone: This same CDR3 is encoded by further DNA sequences in the sample.

Profiled with immunoSEQ multiplex PCR; TCRdb holds only in-frame clones, not every one. The table includes 60,000 to 90,000 clones, 85% to 95% detected once. V was shortened by 2 bases and J by 2 bases, with 7 bases between the two germline ends. Germline CDR1 reads MNHNY; CDR2 reads SVGAGI (reference sequence). The CDR3 totals 13 residues. Sequencing input: T cells isolated from PBMCs. This TCR was recovered from a human donor in good health. The V and J genes are TRBV6-6 and TRBJ2-7; tentative D call: TRBD1 (5 bases). The CDR3 is CASSYSRAYEQYF. The DNA for the CDR3 is TGTGCCAGCAGTTACAGCAGGGCCTACGAGCAGTACTTC.